The present entry profiles one TCR beta chain with its context. The CDR3 extends over 15 amino acids. Germline loops: CDR1 LGHNT, CDR2 FRNRAP. With 1 base removed from V and 0 bases from J, the gap between germline ends came to 8 bases. Authors' analysis steps: Estimates of nucleated cell counts were drawn from the amplification of reference gene primers. Data came from immunoSEQ multiplex PCR; TCRdb stores just in-frame clones and leaves some out. The D gene and trimming were derived from the DNA, and the V and J assignments and clone size from that table. This sample has about 100,000 clones; about 92% occur once, and the top ten carry 5.7%. This record comes from a study of blood T cell repertoires in COVID-19. Looking at the study overall: Samples taken during acute and convalescent COVID-19 were collected in the United States, Italy and Spain. PBMCs, B-cell-depleted T cells, or T cells were the source of the cDNA or gDNA that made up the material.

The chain has TRBV12-5 and TRBJ2-3; D uncertain. Sample: peripheral blood. The receptor's source is a man aged 50-59 years with active COVID-19. For the CDR3, the DNA is TGTGCTAGTGGTTTGGGCGGATCTAGCACAGATACGCAGTATTTT. Protein: CASGLGGSSTDTQYF.